The 13 T cell receptor beta chains below come from one sample, sequenced in a study of CD8+ T cells in alopecia areata. TCR sequencing used cDNA made by reverse transcription of extracted RNA. The protocol was immunoSEQ multiplex PCR, while the TCRdb copy is restricted to in-frame clones and leaves out a portion. The repertoire has approximately 200,000 clones, 55% to 70% of them found once; the top ten carry around 3.2%. Treatment specified: oral pan-JAK inhibitor, 5-10 mg twice daily. The sample consisted of CD4+ T cells sorted from blood, taken at week 4, from a patient treated with tofacitinib. All receptors derive from a human donor with alopecia areata.

The V call is TRBV29-1, the J call TRBJ1-1; a weak D match, TRBD1 (6 bases). CDR1 and CDR2 from the germline V gene are SQVTM and ANQGSEA. CDR3 size: 13 residues. Trimming stripped 4 bases from V and 4 bases from J, with 13 bases between. CDR3: CSVVWGQGTEAFF. CDR3 DNA: TGCAGCGTTGTGTGGGGGCAGGGCACTGAAGCTTTCTTT.

CDR3 amino acids: CAWNPDRGYGYTF. CDR3 sequence (DNA): TGTGCCTGGAATCCGGACAGAGGCTATGGCTACACCTTC. The J gene is TRBJ1-2, the V gene TRBV30, with D possibly matching TRBD1 (6 bases). Germline assignment: CDR1 GTSNPN and CDR2 SVGIG (reference sequence). Trimming took off 4 bases at V and 4 bases at J, with 13 bases between the two ends. The CDR3 runs to 13 residues.

The chain is built from TRBV2 and TRBJ2-5, with 9 bases matching TRBD1. The CDR3 contains 14 residues. V shed 5 bases, J shed 14 bases, and the junction held 15 bases outside the gene matches. Germline V lookup: CDR1 SNHLY, CDR2 FYNNEI. CDR3 DNA sequence: TGTGCCAGCAGTTCCGGGACAGGGAGGGGTTCGGCTTACTTC. Its translation: CASSSGTGRGSAYF.

The chain uses TRBV11-2 and TRBJ1-4; D gene ambiguous. With 5 bases removed from V and 7 bases from J, the gap between germline ends came to 8 bases. The CDR3 runs 12 residues. The germline CDR1 and CDR2 sequences are SGHAT and FQNNGV. CDR3 in amino acids: CASSPQSEKLFF. In nucleotides, the CDR3 is TGTGCCAGCAGCCCTCAGAGTGAAAAACTGTTTTTT.

This clone has more than one count but fewer than ten. This sequence joins TRBV2 and TRBJ1-5, with D perhaps TRBD1 (5 bases). Germline assignment: CDR1 SNHLY and CDR2 FYNNEI. V was pared by 8 bases and J by 0 bases, with 8 bases between. The length of the CDR3 is 13 residues. As DNA, the CDR3 is TGTGCCAGCTGCAGGGATAGCAATCAGCCCCAGCATTTT. It yields the protein CASCRDSNQPQHF.

CDR3 amino acids: CASSYGAGGNEQYF. The CDR3 DNA reads as TGTGCCAGCAGTTACGGGGCAGGGGGTAACGAGCAGTACTTC. The chain has TRBV6-5 and TRBJ2-7; 7 nucleotides line up with TRBD1. This CDR3 is 14 amino acids long. V shed 2 bases and J 5 bases; nucleotides not matched to a gene: 6. Looked up from germline, CDR1 is MNHEY and CDR2 is SVGAGI.

This clone occurred a few times. This chain's CDR3 is CASSSGLTDTQYF. DNA for the CDR3: TGTGCCAGTAGTAGCGGACTCACAGATACGCAGTATTTT. This chain uses TRBV19 with TRBJ2-3; possible D gene TRBD2, 5 bases. Trimming cost V 4 bases and J 2 bases, with 7 bases left between them. Per germline, CDR1 LNHDA and CDR2 SQIVND (reference sequence). This CDR3 is built from 13 residues.

V gene TRBV4-3 combines with J gene TRBJ2-5; 7 nucleotides line up with TRBD1. Germline trimming cut 0 bases from V and 4 bases from J; bases unmatched to any gene: 11. This CDR3 is built from 17 residues. From germline, CDR1 is LGHNA and CDR2 YSLEER. The CDR3 DNA follows: TGCGCCAGCAGCCAAGATTCCCAGACAGGGAAGGGAGAGACCCAGTACTTC. Translating gives CASSQDSQTGKGETQYF.

V and J are TRBV15 and TRBJ1-5; D call uncertain. Germline V lookup: CDR1 LNHNV, CDR2 YYDKDF (reference sequence). With 11 bases removed from V and 0 bases from J, the gap between germline ends came to 20 bases. The CDR3 contains 16 residues. CDR3 nucleotides: TGTGCCCCTCTTGGCGGCCAGAATTATAGCAATCAGCCCCAGCATTTT. Translation: CAPLGGQNYSNQPQHF.

This clone showed up just a few times. This chain joins TRBV11-2 and TRBJ2-4; TRBD2 aligns across 9 bases. The CDR3 covers 15 residues. The germline V gene has CDR1 SGHAT and CDR2 FQNNGV. V shed 4 bases and J 4 bases; nucleotides not matched to a gene: 5. The CDR3 nucleotides read TGTGCCAGCAGCTCACAGCGGGGGGCAAAAAACATTCAGTACTTC. The encoded protein is CASSSQRGAKNIQYF.

This chain joins TRBV9 and TRBJ1-2; D uncertain. Germline CDR1 and CDR2: SGDLS and YYNGEE. The CDR3 has 16 amino acids. V was clipped by 0 bases and J by 2 bases, with 14 bases between them. CDR3 sequence: CASSVGAGQANYGYTF. DNA for the CDR3: TGTGCCAGCAGCGTAGGGGCGGGTCAGGCAAACTATGGCTACACCTTC.

The rearrangement links TRBV5-1 to TRBJ1-5, with D tentatively TRBD1 (6 bases). Germline V gene lookup returns CDR1 SGHRS and CDR2 YFSETQ. This CDR3 comprises 14 residues. Trimming cost V 2 bases and J 7 bases, with 13 bases left between them. CDR3 loop: CASSLQGLGQPQHF. DNA of the CDR3: TGCGCCAGCAGCTTACAGGGTCTGGGCCAGCCCCAGCATTTT.

This sequence joins TRBV5-1 and TRBJ2-5, with D perhaps TRBD2 (6 bases). This CDR3 spans 13 amino acids. The V and J ends lost 5 bases and 1 base respectively, with 9 bases between them. The V gene's germline CDR1 is SGHRS and CDR2 YFSETQ. The DNA of the CDR3 is TGCGCCAGCAGGGAGGGGCCCCAAGAGACCCAGTACTTC. Residues: CASREGPQETQYF.